This T cell receptor (beta chain) was observed in a study of Ad26.COV2.S vaccination and SARS-CoV-2 variants. Concerning this clone itself: Antigen unknown.

Only in-frame clones appear in the TCRdb table, and some are missing; sequencing was by immunoSEQ multiplex PCR. The sample has about 680,000 clones; 70% to 90% are singletons. As for treatment: roughly 20 received Ad26.COV2.S at low or high dose, single or two shots; five or six received placebo; per-sample allocation not given. Sampling happened 63 days after the first vaccine or placebo injection. An Ad26 vector that expressed Wuhan-strain SARS-CoV-2 spike constituted the vaccine. Study results and caveats: Vaccinated and placebo-treated recipients had similar non-spike TCR breadth.

The receptor comes from a person between 18 and 59 years old who received the Ad26.COV2.S COVID-19 vaccine or a placebo. Sequenced material: peripheral blood, taken in a trial of Ad26.COV2.S vaccine versus placebo.

The CDR3 DNA reads as TGTGCCAGCAGCCTCCGTGCCTTCTACGAGCAGTACTTC. Translated, it gives CASSLRAFYEQYF. The chain joins TRBV3-1 (or the pseudogene TRBV3-2) to TRBJ2-7; D is ambiguous. CDR1 and CDR2 from the germline V gene are LGHDT and YNNKEL (reference sequence). The CDR3 contains 13 residues. Trimming stripped 4 bases from V and 3 bases from J, with 10 bases between.